This TCR beta chain was found in a study of immune characterization of retroperitoneal liposarcoma. Germline V gene sequence: CDR1 MNHEY, CDR2 SMNVEV (reference sequence). The V end lost 8 bases, the J end lost 5 bases, and 8 bases lay between the germline ends. CDR3 length: 11 amino acids. TCRdb analysed the PCR reads with MiXCR anew, one entry per CDR3 protein. The repertoire consists of 1,000 to 1,500 distinct CDR3 sequences, with approximately 40% occurring once and the leading ten covering 47%. The material sequenced was tumor tissue. The chain combines TRBV27 with TRBJ2-3, with D uncertain. The clonotype was recovered from a male donor with retroperitoneal liposarcoma. This CDR3 reads CASWFGDTQYF. As DNA, the CDR3 is TGTGCCAGCTGGTTCGGAGATACGCAGTATTTT.